The 27 T cell receptor beta chains below come from one sample, sequenced in a study of Graves' ophthalmopathy and Graves' hyperthyroidism. RNA transcripts yielded amplified TCR beta CDR3 regions. The workflow started with a first-round RT-PCR run with HTBI primers and then moved on to a second-round multiplex PCR. TCRdb ran MiXCR on the multiplex PCR reads and lists one entry per CDR3 protein. The data show about 500,000 distinct CDR3 sequences, about an eighth seen once. The sample was blood. The receptors come from a woman aged 25 to 45 with Graves' ophthalmopathy.

This clonotype appeared many times. The chain carries TRBV13 and TRBJ2-5; tentatively, D is TRBD1 or TRBD2 (5 bases each). The CDR3 spans 14 residues. V was cut by 4 bases and J by 5 bases, with 14 bases left in between. Germline lookup yields CDR1 PRHDT and CDR2 FYEKMQ (reference sequence). DNA of the CDR3: TGTGCCAGCAGCTCCCCGGGGCGCGCGGAGACCCAGTACTTC. It translates to CASSSPGRAETQYF.

Many counts were recorded for this clonotype. This chain joins TRBV5-6 and TRBJ2-7; 9 bases are a match to TRBD1. Germline CDR1 reads SGHDT; CDR2 reads YYEEEE. Trimming took 5 bases from V and 2 from J; bases not matched to a gene: 5. The CDR3 length is 14 residues. The DNA of the CDR3 is TGTGCCAGCAGTACGGACAGGGGAGCCTACGAGCAGTACTTC. It specifies CASSTDRGAYEQYF. Looking up the rest from reference TRBV5-6 and TRBJ2-7 gives the full variable domain: DAGVTQSPTHLIKTRGQQVTLRCSPKSGHDTVSWYQQALGQGPQFIFQYYEEEERQRGNFPDRFSGHQFPNYSSELNVNALLLGDSALYLCASSTDRGAYEQYFGPGTRLTVT.

Ten or more counts support this clonotype. CDR3 amino acids: CASSYEDSYGYTF. CDR3 in DNA: TGTGCCAGCAGTTACGAGGACAGTTATGGCTACACCTTC. The rearrangement links TRBV6-2 or TRBV6-3 to TRBJ1-2; weak D call: TRBD1 (6 bases). The CDR3 consists of 13 residues. Germline-derived CDR1 and CDR2 are MNHEY and SVGEGT. V was clipped by 2 bases and J by 5 bases, with 9 bases between them.

Many counts were recorded for this clonotype. The chain recombines TRBV29-1 with TRBJ1-5, with D unclear. V was trimmed by 3 bases and J by 0 bases, leaving 12 bases between them. The CDR3 runs 15 residues. The germline V gene has CDR1 SQVTM and CDR2 ANQGSEA. CDR3: CSVERRPYSNQPQHF. In nucleotides, the CDR3 is TGCAGCGTTGAGAGGCGCCCATATAGCAATCAGCCCCAGCATTTT.

There are many counts of this clonotype. This sequence joins TRBV20-1 and TRBJ2-7; weak D call: TRBD1 (6 bases). The CDR3 is 11 residues long. Germline V lookup: CDR1 DFQATT, CDR2 SNEGSKA (reference sequence). The V end was cut by 5 bases, the J end by 1 base, with 6 bases between. The CDR3 reads CSADRSYEQYF. The CDR3, as DNA: TGCAGTGCTGACAGGTCCTACGAGCAGTACTTC.

This clonotype was detected ten times or more. The chain couples TRBV24-1 to TRBJ2-3, with 9 bases fitting TRBD1. CDR1 is KGHDR, CDR2 SFDVKD, per germline. The junction had 8 bases not matched to a gene; V was cut back by 4 bases and J by 4 bases. The CDR3 covers 16 residues. This CDR3 reads CATSDQTGGVSDTQYF. Here the CDR3 DNA reads TGTGCCACCAGTGACCAGACAGGGGGAGTGTCAGATACGCAGTATTTT.

This clonotype was observed many times. The rearrangement links TRBV20-1 to TRBJ2-7; D is perhaps TRBD2 (6 bases). The length of the CDR3 is 14 residues. V lost 5 bases and J 6 bases, leaving 20 bases between the germline ends. CDR1 and CDR2 from the germline V gene are DFQATT and SNEGSKA (reference sequence). The DNA of the CDR3 is TGCAGTGCTGGGGGACTTTCTCTCTACGGCGAGCAGTACTTC. It encodes CSAGGLSLYGEQYF.

Many counts were recorded for this clonotype. J is TRBJ1-5 and V is TRBV20-1; TRBD1 might be the D (5 bases). There are 14 residues in the CDR3. Trimming left V 3 bases short and J 4 bases short, with 13 bases between. In germline, CDR1 is DFQATT, CDR2 SNEGSKA (reference sequence). The DNA of the CDR3 is TGCAGTGCTAGTGTACGGCAGGGTAATCAGCCCCAGCATTTT. Its protein is CSASVRQGNQPQHF.

This clonotype was seen only a few times. The J gene is TRBJ2-5, the V gene TRBV20-1, with D perhaps TRBD1 (5 bases). The germline V gene encodes CDR1 DFQATT and CDR2 SNEGSKA (reference sequence). V was cut by 6 bases and J by 2 bases, with 13 bases left in between. CDR3 length equals 13 residues. Here the CDR3 DNA reads TGCAGTGCCCCCAGGCAGGGACAAGAGACCCAGTACTTC. Translating it yields CSAPRQGQETQYF.

This clonotype appeared many times. The chain uses TRBV20-1 and TRBJ2-5, with TRBD2 identical over 7 bases. The CDR3 covers 16 residues. With V trimmed by 6 bases and J by 1 base, 14 bases remained unmatched. Germline V lookup: CDR1 DFQATT, CDR2 SNEGSKA (reference sequence). The CDR3 spells CSADLALASGQETQYF. CDR3 nucleotide sequence: TGCAGTGCCGACCTCGCCCTGGCTAGCGGCCAAGAGACCCAGTACTTC.

This clonotype has at least ten counts. The chain joins TRBV13 to TRBJ2-5, with D possibly matching TRBD1 (6 bases). The germline V gene encodes CDR1 PRHDT and CDR2 FYEKMQ (reference sequence). V shed 8 bases and J shed 5 bases, with 18 bases lying between them. This CDR3 is built from 14 residues. The CDR3 bases are TGTGCCAGCCTTCACAGGGTGCCGGGGGAGACCCAGTACTTC. It is translated as CASLHRVPGETQYF.

The table lists this clonotype with many counts. The chain uses TRBV29-1 and TRBJ2-7, with TRBD2 matching over 14 bases. V gave up 3 bases and J gave up 6 bases; unmatched junction bases: 7. Germline V CDR1 and CDR2: SQVTM, ANQGSEA. This CDR3 spans 15 amino acids. For the CDR3, the DNA is TGCAGCGTTGAGACTAGCGGGAGGGTCGGTGGCGAGCAGTACTTC. It specifies CSVETSGRVGGEQYF.

This clonotype was recorded many times. The chain has TRBV6-2 or TRBV6-3 and TRBJ1-1; 7 nucleotides line up with TRBD1. J gave up 1 base and V 5 bases, and 7 bases lay outside the gene matches. Germline CDR1 MNHEY, CDR2 SVGEGT. The CDR3 covers 15 residues. CDR3 sequence reads: CASSPSGQPNTEAFF. CDR3 DNA sequence: TGTGCCAGCAGTCCCTCGGGACAGCCGAACACTGAAGCTTTCTTT.

This clonotype was seen ten or more times. The V gene is TRBV12-5, the J gene TRBJ2-2, with 9 bases aligning to TRBD2. V dropped 1 base and J dropped 5; count of bases not matched to a gene: 5. The CDR3 length is 16 residues. The germline V gene has CDR1 LGHNT and CDR2 FRNRAP. Written as DNA, the CDR3 is TGTGCTAGTGGTTTGGACCGACTAGCGGTAACCGGGGAGCTGTTTTTT. Protein sequence: CASGLDRLAVTGELFF.

At least ten counts were recorded for this clonotype. The chain combines TRBV30 with TRBJ1-1; D is undetermined. The germline V gene encodes CDR1 GTSNPN and CDR2 SVGIG (reference sequence). Between the trimmed V and J ends, which lost 5 bases and 6 bases, there was a span of 10 bases. CDR3 size: 11 residues. This chain's CDR3 is CAWDRAAEAFF. The CDR3 nucleotides are TGTGCCTGGGACCGGGCAGCTGAAGCTTTCTTT.

This clonotype showed up many times. V usage is TRBV6-5 and J usage is TRBJ1-5, with 10 bases fitting TRBD1. The CDR3 is made up of 16 amino acids. Germline trimming cut 6 bases from V and 1 base from J; bases unmatched to any gene: 6. Germline values: CDR1 MNHEY, CDR2 SVGAGI. The CDR3 nucleotides read TGTGCCAGCAGCCGGACAGGGGGGATGAGCAATCAGCCCCAGCATTTT. The encoded protein is CASSRTGGMSNQPQHF.

This clonotype was seen ten or more times. This chain links TRBV30 with TRBJ1-1; 7 bases match TRBD1. Trimming at V came to 2 bases and at J to 2 bases, leaving 5 bases not matched to a gene. The CDR3 covers 14 residues. Germline V gives CDR1 GTSNPN, CDR2 SVGIG (reference sequence). This CDR3 is CAWSWDSHNTEAFF. CDR3 sequence (DNA): TGTGCCTGGAGTTGGGACAGCCACAACACTGAAGCTTTCTTT.

There are a few counts of this clonotype. The chain combines TRBV5-1 with TRBJ1-2; 11 bases align to TRBD1. The germline CDR1 and CDR2 sequences are SGHRS and YFSETQ. The V and J ends lost 0 bases and 10 bases, in that order; junction bases with no gene match: 8. There are 15 residues in the CDR3. CDR3 in DNA: TGCGCCAGCAGCTTGGGGGCTGGGACAGGGGGAAACTACACCTTC. This sequence encodes CASSLGAGTGGNYTF.

This clonotype occurred many times. The chain joins TRBV10-3 to TRBJ1-5; 8 bases fit TRBD1. In germline, CDR1 is ENHRY, CDR2 SYGVKD. The length of the CDR3 is 15 residues. V was pared by 5 bases and J by 7 bases, with 10 bases of the junction left unmatched. The CDR3 DNA follows: TGTGCCATCAGTACGGACAGGGCCCTCGGACAGCCCCAGCATTTT. Protein product: CAISTDRALGQPQHF.

The gene calls are TRBV6-5 and TRBJ2-5, with unresolved D. This CDR3 contains 15 residues. The germline V gene has CDR1 MNHEY and CDR2 SVGAGI. V dropped 2 bases and J dropped 4 bases, with 14 bases sitting between them. The CDR3 is CASSYDGYPRETQYF. The CDR3 DNA follows: TGTGCCAGCAGTTACGACGGGTATCCGAGAGAGACCCAGTACTTC.

This clonotype was seen a handful of times. Here the CDR3 DNA reads TGTGCCAGCAGGACCTCACTGACAGGGGGTAAGTACTTC. Amino acid sequence: CASRTSLTGGKYF. V and J are TRBV12-3 or TRBV12-4 and TRBJ2-4; 9 bases map to TRBD1. V dropped 6 bases and J dropped 14; count of bases not matched to a gene: 11. The CDR3 length is 13 residues.

This clonotype has ten or more counts. V usage is TRBV28 and J usage is TRBJ2-5, with TRBD2 identical over 9 bases. The CDR3 length is 15 residues. With 4 bases clipped from V and 1 base from J, the junction kept 4 bases outside the gene matches. Germline V gene lookup returns CDR1 MDHEN and CDR2 SYDVKM. CDR3 nucleotides: TGTGCCAGCAGTTCTAGCGGGGATGGCCAAGAGACCCAGTACTTC. Amino acid sequence: CASSSSGDGQETQYF.

This clonotype was seen at least ten times. The rearrangement joins TRBV6-1 to TRBJ2-2; 8 bases line up with TRBD2. This CDR3 comprises 15 residues. Germline lookup yields CDR1 MNHNS and CDR2 SASEGT. With V trimmed by 4 bases and J by 3 bases, 4 bases remained unmatched. The CDR3 DNA reads as TGTGCCAGCAGTGGAGAAGCGGGGGACACCGGGGAGCTGTTTTTT. It translates to CASSGEAGDTGELFF.

At least ten counts were recorded for this clonotype. The chain has TRBV6-5 and TRBJ1-1; TRBD1 matches at 8 bases. CDR3 length equals 15 residues. Germline V gives CDR1 MNHEY, CDR2 SVGAGI. V gave up 2 bases and J gave up 5 bases; unmatched junction bases: 7. The CDR3 DNA reads as TGTGCCAGCAGTTACCACCAGACAGGGGAGACTGAAGCTTTCTTT. Translation gives CASSYHQTGETEAFF.

This clonotype occurred many times. A read error is likely, as this CDR3 ends without the conserved phenylalanine or tryptophan. The J gene is TRBJ2-5, the V gene TRBV2; TRBD2 might be the D (6 bases). From germline, CDR1 is SNHLY and CDR2 FYNNEI. Trimming shortened V by 8 bases and J by 5 bases, and 18 bases separated the two germline ends. The CDR3 consists of 14 residues. CDR3 DNA: TGTGCCAGCTCTATCGGCGGGGTGGGTGAGACCCAGTACCTC. It encodes CASSIGGVGETQYL.

This clonotype has at least ten counts. V and J are TRBV27 and TRBJ1-5; D possibly corresponds to TRBD1 (6 bases). Germline lookup yields CDR1 MNHEY and CDR2 SMNVEV (reference sequence). The V end lost 5 bases, the J end lost 0 bases, and 14 bases lay between the germline ends. The CDR3 covers 16 residues. The DNA for the CDR3 is TGTGCCAGCAGTATGCGGTCAGGGGTTAGCAATCAGCCCCAGCATTTT. Amino acid sequence: CASSMRSGVSNQPQHF.

This clonotype was detected ten times or more. J is TRBJ2-2 and V is TRBV28, with D tentatively TRBD1 or TRBD2 (5 bases each). The CDR3 has 14 residues. In germline, CDR1 is MDHEN, CDR2 SYDVKM. The V gene lost 8 bases and the J gene lost 1 base, with 11 bases spanning the gap. The CDR3 region is CASGRDGNTGELFF. CDR3 nucleotide sequence: TGTGCCAGCGGCCGGGACGGGAACACCGGGGAGCTGTTTTTT. The complete variable domain, with remaining parts taken from reference TRBV28 and TRBJ2-2, reads DVKVTQSSRYLVKRTGEKVFLECVQDMDHENMFWYRQDPGLGLRLIYFSYDVKMKEKGDIPEGYSVSREKKERFSLILESASTNQTSMYLCASGRDGNTGELFFGEGSRLTVL.